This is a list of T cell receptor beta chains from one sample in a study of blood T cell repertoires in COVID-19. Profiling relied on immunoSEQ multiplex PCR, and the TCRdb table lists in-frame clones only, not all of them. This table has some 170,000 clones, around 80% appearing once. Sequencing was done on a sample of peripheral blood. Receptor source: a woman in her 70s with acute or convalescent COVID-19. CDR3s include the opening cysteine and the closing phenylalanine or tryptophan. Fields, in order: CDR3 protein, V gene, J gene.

CASSRSGNLNTGELFF	TRBV7-8	TRBJ2-2
CASSLLPTGQEMVRELFF	TRBV7-9	TRBJ2-2
CASTLGQGDEKLFF	TRBV7-9	TRBJ1-4
CASSLLAQDRGRRGYTF	TRBV5-6	TRBJ1-2
CASSSTGPGNEQFF	TRBV11-2	TRBJ2-1
CASSRGFQETQYF	TRBV18	TRBJ2-5
CASSPPGSRNQPQHF	TRBV6-2/TRBV6-3	TRBJ1-5
CASSSVWRNSGNTIYF	TRBV3-1/TRBV3-2	TRBJ1-3
CASSLDAGGNTIYF	TRBV11-2	TRBJ1-3
CASKGQGALEAFF	TRBV2	TRBJ1-1
CASSLVWQGNEKLFF	TRBV11-2	TRBJ1-4
CASSQELASGGTQYF	TRBV4-1	TRBJ2-5
CTSSQAGLAGAGEQFF	TRBV1	TRBJ2-1
CASRRTSGSGADTQYF	TRBV7-9	TRBJ2-3
CASSPEGLAGASSYNEQFF	TRBV6-2/TRBV6-3	TRBJ2-1
CASSLFRDRGLGEQYF	TRBV27	TRBJ2-7
CAWSSGRSSYNEQFF	TRBV30	TRBJ2-1
CASSRTGEDSPLHF	TRBV6-5	TRBJ1-6
CASSIGNTWNTEAFF	TRBV19	TRBJ1-1
CASSQGTSGIVSYNEQFF	TRBV11-3	TRBJ2-1
CASSPSTAHNYGYTF	TRBV4-1	TRBJ1-2
CASSWGSFNEKLFF	TRBV7-2	TRBJ1-4
CASSMLQGGQYF	TRBV19	TRBJ2-3
CASTADRGAYNEQFF	TRBV19	TRBJ2-1
CASSTGSNYGYTF	TRBV28	TRBJ1-2
CASSSRGHYTDTQYF	TRBV5-1	TRBJ2-3
CASSYEQGSEAFF	TRBV6-5	TRBJ1-1
CASSEQGSLNTIYF	TRBV6-1	TRBJ1-3
CATSTGGHPGGYTF	TRBV15	TRBJ1-2
CASSQDRPDNEQFF	TRBV4-1	TRBJ2-1
CASSPLAGGVGEQFF	TRBV6-2/TRBV6-3	TRBJ2-1
CASSSGGAVRNEQFF	TRBV7-2	TRBJ2-1
CASRLRGGGTDTQYF	TRBV5-4	TRBJ2-3
CASSSPLGMEGQYF	TRBV6-5	TRBJ2-7
CASTGTGGGTNYGYTF	TRBV19	TRBJ1-2
CAISDRGTRIEAFF	TRBV10-3	TRBJ1-1
CASSEVHLRMVGEQFF	TRBV6-1	TRBJ2-1
CASSQGRRASTDTQYF	TRBV7-9	TRBJ2-3
CASSSGGGFVYEQYF	TRBV7-2	TRBJ2-7
CSASPPRTGKIETQYF	TRBV20-1	TRBJ2-5
CASSPPRGEGSYEQYF	TRBV18	TRBJ2-7
CASSGRGNQPQHF	TRBV2	TRBJ1-5
CASSPTSLYDNEQFF	TRBV5-6	TRBJ2-1
CASSVVSVYNEQFF	TRBV9	TRBJ2-1
CATSDPGLAQETQYF	TRBV24-1	TRBJ2-5
CASSFGGPNQPQHF	TRBV11-2	TRBJ1-5
CASSQQGSNYGYTF	TRBV4-2	TRBJ1-2
CASSRLAGGPTGELFF	TRBV7-8	TRBJ2-2